Below, one TCR beta chain is given with its context. What it binds is not known. The entry originates in a study of T cell responses to AZD1222 COVID-19 vaccine. Generated by immunoSEQ multiplex PCR, the TCRdb table keeps only in-frame clones and is missing some. The sample lists about 120,000 clones, approximately 85% occurring once. CDR1 is SNHLY, CDR2 FYNNEI, per germline. The CDR3 spans 14 residues. V was clipped by 2 bases and J by 6 bases, with 11 bases between them. Notes on the study in general: There were vaccine-associated CD4 TCRs across spike, dominant at 160-218 and 743-854. Clonal diversity may have been underestimated in mostly white British donors. Variant regions that are unmutated are reportedly the target of nearly half of spike-specific TCRs. Two AZD1222 doses significantly raised spike-specific TCR breadth and depth over controls.

Sequenced here: peripheral blood, sampled on day 0 of AZD1222 vaccination. The TCR was taken from an adult in good health. The chain links TRBV2 to TRBJ1-5; unclear D gene. The CDR3 protein is CASSEMRSGQPQHF. The DNA for the CDR3 is TGTGCCAGCAGTGAAATGCGTTCGGGTCAGCCCCAGCATTTT.